This T cell receptor beta chain was captured in a study of a mutant IDH1 vaccine in newly diagnosed glioma (dated by TCRdb to the early 2020s). With regard to the full study: Of the roughly 34 treated patients, around 62% were male and around 40% were female, and the mean age was roughly 38 years. Longitudinal TCRB deep sequencing was performed for fewer than 30 treated patients wherever samples were available for exploratory analyses. Peripheral blood samples were drawn at six visits, namely V03 (baseline), V05, V07, V10, V12 and V13. Prior to enrollment, standard therapy consisting of radiotherapy alone, temozolomide alone, or radiochemotherapy with temozolomide had been administered to patients, with the combination being received by most patients.

The paper's findings and limits, for the study overall: Pseudoprogression seemed to be unrelated to changes in the top peripheral T cell clonotypes found by TCRB sequencing. Immune responses induced by the vaccine were seen in 93.3% of patients across multiple MHC alleles. Selection of PBMC samples for TCRB deep sequencing was based on availability. It was noted by the authors that analyses of patient blood samples could not be reproduced owing to sample limitations.

From the cysteine through the phenylalanine, the CDR3 covers 15 amino acids. The sequence is cut down to CDR3 DNA, 45 bases in frame from base 1. The germline V gene sets CDR1 to MNHEY and CDR2 to SVGAGI. V loses 2 bases of germline sequence and J loses 4 bases, and the interval between the two ends is 14 bases. What this sample's time point label stands for: baseline, week 1 (first vaccination visit). The meaning of the sample's treatment or condition label: pre-vaccination baseline after standard-of-care therapy. The donors had newly diagnosed IDH1-mutant astrocytomas of WHO grade 3 or 4 that showed loss of nuclear ATRX. The samples were drawn from NOA16, a multicentre, single-arm, open-label phase I trial in Germany that tested a mutant IDH1 peptide vaccine in humans for the first time. For immunogenicity testing, the blood drawn at visit V03 was used as the baseline sample. Genomic DNA for TCRB sequencing was extracted from EDTA blood using the DNeasy Blood and Tissue Kit.

The library relied on the immunoSEQ multiplex PCR assay. Rearranged TCR beta chain sequences were amplified with the hsTCRB Kit following the manufacturer's protocol. Sequencing of TCRB libraries was carried out on an Illumina MiSeq. Per the source publication's procedure: Demultiplexing, trimming and gene mapping were performed with the kit vendor's proprietary platform. TCRdb retrieved this table from immuneACCESS and kept in-frame rearrangements only. Not all clones are present; in checked studies, unresolved V genes account for under half, and no reason is known for the remainder. The V and J calls and clone size are taken from that table; D and trimming were inferred from the DNA. The table for this sample lists around 33,000 clones; approximately 91% of them were counted only once. Jointly, the top ten make up around 5% of the sample. Turning to this clone: Its antigen specificity is not known. Within one base of it there is no much larger clone, and no base qualities were kept.

The rearranged chain carries TRBV6-5 and TRBJ1-1, and TRBD1 may be the D gene, going by 5 matching bases. The sequence was collected from a woman aged 35 to 49 with glioma. This specimen was PBMCs, taken from a glioma patient treated with radiotherapy, temozolomide or both. CDR3 sequence: CASSYTLTEITEAFF. At the DNA level, the sequence is TGTGCCAGCAGTTACACCTTGACAGAGATCACTGAAGCTTTCTTT.